Below are 2 T cell receptor beta chains sequenced from a single sample in a study of T cell responses to AZD1222 COVID-19 vaccine. Clones were read by immunoSEQ multiplex PCR, and TCRdb kept only the in-frame ones, dropping some. Of about 99,000 clones listed, over 75% are singletons. The sequencing here drew on peripheral blood, taken on day 0 of AZD1222 vaccination. Receptors were obtained from an adult in good health.

The chain recombines TRBV5-1 with TRBJ2-7; D might be TRBD2 (6 bases). V lost 4 bases and J 2 bases, leaving 13 bases between the germline ends. The CDR3 consists of 14 residues. The germline V gene encodes CDR1 SGHRS and CDR2 YFSETQ. The CDR3 DNA sequence: TGCGCCAGCAGCGTGCGGGACCTTACCTACGAGCAGTACTTC. The encoded protein is CASSVRDLTYEQYF.

The chain uses TRBV12-5 and TRBJ2-5, with TRBD2 matching 11 bases. Germline V gene lookup returns CDR1 LGHNT and CDR2 FRNRAP. The V segment lost 7 bases and the J segment 4 bases; nucleotides outside the gene matches: 8. The CDR3 is 15 amino acids. In DNA, the CDR3 is TGTGCTAGTGCCCCCACTAGCGGGAGAGGAGAGACCCAGTACTTC. This codes for CASAPTSGRGETQYF.